The clone carrying this T cell receptor (beta chain) turned up a few times. What it binds is not known. This sample is drawn from a study of T-cell reconstitution after alpha-beta-depleted transplantation in children. Unique molecular identifiers were incorporated when the TCRbeta library was constructed. TCRdb processed the PCR reads anew with MiXCR; each CDR3 protein has one entry. Altogether approximately 110,000 distinct CDR3 sequences are present, 9% to 12% being singletons, with the ten largest covering around 35%. Broader study findings: Day-60 TCRbeta diversity that was high in some patients was derived from surviving recipient T cells and thymic progenitors. Alpha-beta T cells present about two months after transplant were reported to originate from several hundred expanded graft clones. T cells produced anew were the main source of T-cell counts and diversity one year after transplant.

Trimming took 2 bases from V and 3 from J, leaving 2 bases between them. This CDR3 has 12 residues. Germline assignment: CDR1 LGHNA and CDR2 YNFKEQ. Specimen: PBMCs, collected before TCRalphabeta/CD19-depleted stem cell transplant. V is TRBV4-2 and J is TRBJ2-1, with unresolved D. This TCR was sampled from a boy aged 2 to 10 with acute lymphoblastic leukemia, due to receive a stem cell transplant. The CDR3 loop reads CASSQNYNEQFF. In DNA, the CDR3 is TGTGCCAGCAGCCAAAACTACAATGAGCAGTTCTTC.